Reported below is one TCR beta chain. Profiling relied on immunoSEQ multiplex PCR, and the TCRdb table lists in-frame clones only, not all of them. This sample has millions of clones, with under 95% found just once. This entry is derived from a study of shared clonotypes between healthy human individuals. Overall study: Per donor, CD8 memory used one plate, CD8 naive used two, CD4 memory used three and CD4 naive used three.

CDR1 and CDR2 (germline): SGHNT, YYREEE (reference sequence). V shed 0 bases and J 3 bases; nucleotides not matched to a gene: 8. The CDR3 is made up of 16 amino acids. CD45RO-negative, CCR7-selected cells formed the naive CD8 fraction, which excluded terminally differentiated effector memory CD45RA+ cells. The chain combines TRBV5-4 with TRBJ1-1; 7 bases match TRBD1. Sequencing was carried out using naive CD8+ T cells from PBMCs. The TCR sequence derives from a man younger than 30 in good health. Some clones in this sample may be carry-over from other donors' samples. This CDR3 reads CASSLVLGTAHTEAFF. Written as DNA, the CDR3 is TGTGCCAGCAGCTTGGTATTAGGGACAGCACACACTGAAGCTTTCTTT.